A selection of T cell receptor beta chains follows, all from one sample in a study of cytomegalovirus exposure and HLA in healthy donors. Clones were read by immunoSEQ multiplex PCR, and TCRdb kept only the in-frame ones, dropping some. This sample's table reports about 160,000 clones. The sample comprised PBMCs. Receptors were obtained from a woman aged 60-75 years in good health and CMV-seronegative. Each CDR3 is given with its conserved first and last residue. Each record gives: D gene, J gene, V gene, CDR3 DNA, CDR3 protein. D genes are given only for firm matches.

D gene: NA
J gene: TRBJ1-6
V gene: TRBV4-2
CDR3 DNA: TGTGCCAGCAGCCAAGATCTTCCCCAGGGCGGCCAACCGTGGCCCCTCCACTTT
CDR3 protein: CASSQDLPQGGQPWPLHF

D gene: NA
J gene: TRBJ1-6
V gene: TRBV27
CDR3 DNA: TGTGCCAGCAGTCGAACTGACACCTATAATTCACCCCTCCACTTT
CDR3 protein: CASSRTDTYNSPLHF

D gene: TRBD1
J gene: TRBJ1-2
V gene: TRBV29-1
CDR3 DNA: TGCAGCGCCGCTACAGGGGGCGCGTCCGGCTACACCTTC
CDR3 protein: CSAATGGASGYTF

D gene: TRBD1
J gene: TRBJ1-1
V gene: TRBV7-9
CDR3 DNA: TGTGCCAGCAGCCCAACCCCAGGGGGAACTGAAGCTTTCTTT
CDR3 protein: CASSPTPGGTEAFF

D gene: TRBD2
J gene: TRBJ2-3
V gene: TRBV11-2
CDR3 DNA: TGTGCCAGCAGCTCGGCACTAGCGGGGGGGCTGTATTTT
CDR3 protein: CASSSALAGGLYF

D gene: NA
J gene: TRBJ1-4
V gene: TRBV5-1
CDR3 DNA: TGCGCCAGCAGCTTGCGGATGAGGTGGCGTAGCACTAATGAAAAACTGTTTTTT
CDR3 protein: CASSLRMRWRSTNEKLFF

D gene: NA
J gene: TRBJ1-2
V gene: TRBV9
CDR3 DNA: TGTGCCAGCTCCGCACAGGGTTTAGGGGATGGCTACACCTTC
CDR3 protein: CASSAQGLGDGYTF

D gene: TRBD1
J gene: TRBJ2-3
V gene: TRBV5-1
CDR3 DNA: TGCGCCAGCAGCTTGGGACAGGGGGCAAGCACAGATACGCAGTATTTT
CDR3 protein: CASSLGQGASTDTQYF

D gene: TRBD1
J gene: TRBJ1-2
V gene: TRBV5-4
CDR3 DNA: TGTGCCAGCAGCAGAAGTCCGGGACAGGTTAACTATGGCTACACCTTC
CDR3 protein: CASSRSPGQVNYGYTF

D gene: NA
J gene: TRBJ2-7
V gene: TRBV18
CDR3 DNA: TGTGCCAGCTCAGAGGTTAGAAGCGAGCAGTACTTC
CDR3 protein: CASSEVRSEQYF

D gene: NA
J gene: TRBJ1-1
V gene: TRBV5-5
CDR3 DNA: TGTGCCAGCAGGTTATGGCAGGGCGACACTGAAGCTTTCTTT
CDR3 protein: CASRLWQGDTEAFF

D gene: NA
J gene: TRBJ1-6
V gene: TRBV11-2
CDR3 DNA: TGTGCCAGCAGCTTAGCTTCGGGTAATTCACCCCTCCACTTT
CDR3 protein: CASSLASGNSPLHF

D gene: NA
J gene: TRBJ1-2
V gene: TRBV19
CDR3 DNA: TGTGCCAGTGGCCCCGGGACTCATTATGGCTACACCTTC
CDR3 protein: CASGPGTHYGYTF

D gene: NA
J gene: TRBJ1-5
V gene: TRBV27
CDR3 DNA: TGTGCCAGCAGTTTAGCCGACAGGCGCCGACAGCCCCAGCATTTT
CDR3 protein: CASSLADRRRQPQHF

D gene: NA
J gene: TRBJ2-5
V gene: TRBV2
CDR3 DNA: TGTGCCAGCAGTAACTCCGGGACTCGACAAGAGACCCAGTACTTC
CDR3 protein: CASSNSGTRQETQYF

D gene: NA
J gene: TRBJ2-7
V gene: TRBV7-2
CDR3 DNA: TGTGCCAGCAGCCCCAACAGGTTCGAGCAGTACTTC
CDR3 protein: CASSPNRFEQYF

D gene: NA
J gene: TRBJ1-5
V gene: TRBV4-1
CDR3 DNA: TGCGCCAGCAGCCAAGACCGTTCGGGGGGAGCCGATCAGCCCCAGCATTTT
CDR3 protein: CASSQDRSGGADQPQHF

D gene: NA
J gene: TRBJ2-1
V gene: TRBV5-1
CDR3 DNA: TGCGCCAGCAGCTTACGGGTTAGCAATGAGCAGTTCTTC
CDR3 protein: CASSLRVSNEQFF

D gene: NA
J gene: TRBJ2-7
V gene: TRBV29-1
CDR3 DNA: TGCAGCGTCGCCCCCCTAGGGGGTGAAGGGTTCTACGAGCAGTACTTC
CDR3 protein: CSVAPLGGEGFYEQYF